This T cell receptor (beta chain) derives from a study of T-cell reconstitution after alpha-beta-depleted transplantation in children. Study results and limitations: Reported findings indicate that, about two months after transplant, alpha-beta T cells came from several hundred expanded clones, which were derived from non-depleted graft cells. Surviving recipient T cells and thymic progenitors accounted for the high day-60 TCRbeta diversity observed in some patients. T cells produced anew were the main source of T-cell counts and diversity one year after transplant.

A TCRbeta library incorporating unique molecular identifiers was prepared. TCRdb used MiXCR to reprocess the PCR reads, holding one entry per CDR3 protein. In the table there are about 290,000 distinct CDR3 sequences, about 7.3% of which are singletons. Concerning this clonotype itself: Its antigen is still unknown.

V lost 6 bases and J lost 1, with 12 bases in between. CDR1 is MNHEY, CDR2 SVGAGI, per germline. The CDR3 runs to 14 residues. The sequence derives from a female patient aged 2 to 10 who had a stem cell transplant for Fanconi anemia, so the T cells may come from the graft donor. This sequence joins TRBV6-5 and TRBJ1-1; D remains ambiguous. Sequenced here: peripheral blood, sampled 360 days after TCRalphabeta/CD19-depleted stem cell transplant. CDR3 sequence (DNA): TGTGCCAGCAGAGCGACACGGGGGAACACTGAAGCTTTCTTT. Translated, it gives CASRATRGNTEAFF.